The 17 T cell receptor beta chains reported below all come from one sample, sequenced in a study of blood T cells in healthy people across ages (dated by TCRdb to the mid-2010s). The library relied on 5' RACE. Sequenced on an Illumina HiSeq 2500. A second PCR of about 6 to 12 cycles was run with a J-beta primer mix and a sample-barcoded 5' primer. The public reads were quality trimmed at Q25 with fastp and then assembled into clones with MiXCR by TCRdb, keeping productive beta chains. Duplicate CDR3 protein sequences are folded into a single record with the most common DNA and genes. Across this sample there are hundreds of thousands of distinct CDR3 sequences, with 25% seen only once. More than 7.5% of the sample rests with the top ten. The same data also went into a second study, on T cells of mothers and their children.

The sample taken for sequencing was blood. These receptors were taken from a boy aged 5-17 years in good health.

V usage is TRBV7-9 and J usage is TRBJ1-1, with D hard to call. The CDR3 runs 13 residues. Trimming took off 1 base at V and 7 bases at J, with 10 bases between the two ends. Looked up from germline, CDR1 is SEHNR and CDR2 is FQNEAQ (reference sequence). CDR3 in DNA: TGTGCCAGCAGCTTAGTCTCAGAAGGTGAAGCTTTCTTT. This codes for CASSLVSEGEAFF.

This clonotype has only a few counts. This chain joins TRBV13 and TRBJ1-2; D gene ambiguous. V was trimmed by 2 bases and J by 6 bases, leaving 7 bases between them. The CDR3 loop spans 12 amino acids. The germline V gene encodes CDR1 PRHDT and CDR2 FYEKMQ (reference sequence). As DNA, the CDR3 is TGTGCCAGCAGCTTACTCCGGGATGGCTACACCTTC. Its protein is CASSLLRDGYTF.

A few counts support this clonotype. CDR3 residues: CSVRPVLRNNEQFF. CDR3 DNA: TGCAGCGTTAGGCCCGTGCTCCGAAACAATGAGCAGTTCTTC. This chain uses TRBV29-1 with TRBJ2-1; D gene uncertain. V was shortened by 5 bases and J by 5 bases, with 16 bases between the two germline ends. CDR1 SQVTM and CDR2 ANQGSEA come from the germline V gene. The CDR3 consists of 14 residues.

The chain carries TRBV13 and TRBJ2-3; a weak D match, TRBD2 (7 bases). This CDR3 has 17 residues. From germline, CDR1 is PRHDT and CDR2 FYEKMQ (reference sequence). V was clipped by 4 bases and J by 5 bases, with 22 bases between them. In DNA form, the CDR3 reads TGTGCCAGCAGCTCTCCGTTAGAGGGGGAGGGAGGAGATACGCAGTATTTT. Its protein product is CASSSPLEGEGGDTQYF. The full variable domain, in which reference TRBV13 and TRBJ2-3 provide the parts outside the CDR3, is AAGVIQSPRHLIKEKRETATLKCYPIPRHDTVYWYQQGPGQDPQFLISFYEKMQSDKGSIPDRFSAQQFSDYHSELNMSSLELGDSALYFCASSSPLEGEGGDTQYFGPGTRLTVL.

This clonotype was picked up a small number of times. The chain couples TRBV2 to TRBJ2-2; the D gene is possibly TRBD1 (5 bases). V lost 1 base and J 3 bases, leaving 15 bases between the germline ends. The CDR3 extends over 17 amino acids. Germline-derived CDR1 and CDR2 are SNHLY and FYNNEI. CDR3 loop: CASSEGGRGLDTGELFF. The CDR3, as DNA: TGTGCCAGCAGTGAAGGGGGTAGGGGTCTGGACACCGGGGAGCTGTTTTTT.

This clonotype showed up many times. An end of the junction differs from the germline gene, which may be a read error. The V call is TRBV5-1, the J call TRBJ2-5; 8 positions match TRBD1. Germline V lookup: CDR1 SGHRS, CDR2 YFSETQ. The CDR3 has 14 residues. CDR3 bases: TGTGCCAGCAGCCTCGACAGGGGTGGAGAGACCCAGTACTTC. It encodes CASSLDRGGETQYF.

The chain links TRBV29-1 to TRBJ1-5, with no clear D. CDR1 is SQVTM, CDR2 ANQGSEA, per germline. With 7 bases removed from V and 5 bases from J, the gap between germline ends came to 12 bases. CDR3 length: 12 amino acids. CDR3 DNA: TGCAGCGCGGCAGAGGGCGATCAGCCCCAGCATTTT. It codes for CSAAEGDQPQHF.

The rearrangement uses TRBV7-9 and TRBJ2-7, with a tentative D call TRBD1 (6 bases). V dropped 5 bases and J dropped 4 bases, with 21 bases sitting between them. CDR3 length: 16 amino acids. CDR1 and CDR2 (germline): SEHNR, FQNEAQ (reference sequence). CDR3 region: CASSPRLGTPPYEQYF. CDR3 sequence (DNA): TGTGCCAGCAGCCCACGCCTGGGGACACCCCCTTACGAGCAGTACTTC. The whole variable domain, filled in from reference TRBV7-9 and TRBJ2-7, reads DTGVSQNPRHKITKRGQNVTFRCDPISEHNRLYWYRQTLGQGPEFLTYFQNEAQLEKSRLLSDRFSAERPKGSFSTLEIQRTEQGDSAMYLCASSPRLGTPPYEQYFGPGTRLTVT.

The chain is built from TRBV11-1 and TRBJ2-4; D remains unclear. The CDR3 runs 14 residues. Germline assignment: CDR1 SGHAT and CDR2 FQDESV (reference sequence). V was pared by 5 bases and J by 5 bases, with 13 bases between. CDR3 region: CASSNPTRQNIQYF. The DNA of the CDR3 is TGTGCCAGCAGCAACCCCACCAGGCAAAACATTCAGTACTTC.

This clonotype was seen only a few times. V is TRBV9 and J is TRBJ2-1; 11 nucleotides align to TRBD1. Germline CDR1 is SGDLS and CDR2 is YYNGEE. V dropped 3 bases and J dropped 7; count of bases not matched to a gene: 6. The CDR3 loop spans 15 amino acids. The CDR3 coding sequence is TGTGCCAGCAGCGCCTCCGGGACAGGGGGTAATGAGCAGTTCTTC. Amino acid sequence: CASSASGTGGNEQFF.

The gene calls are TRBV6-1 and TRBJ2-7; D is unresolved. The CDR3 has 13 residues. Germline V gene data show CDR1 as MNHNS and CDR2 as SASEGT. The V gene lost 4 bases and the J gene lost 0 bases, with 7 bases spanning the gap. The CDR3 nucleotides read TGTGCCAGCAGTGTCAGTCCCTCCTACGAGCAGTACTTC. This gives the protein CASSVSPSYEQYF.

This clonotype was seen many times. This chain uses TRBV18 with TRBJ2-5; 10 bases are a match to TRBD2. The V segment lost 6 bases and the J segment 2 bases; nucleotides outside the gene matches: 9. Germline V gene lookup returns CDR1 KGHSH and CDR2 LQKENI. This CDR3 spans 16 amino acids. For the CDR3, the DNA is TGTGCCAGCTCTGCCGGGCTAGCGGGGGCTCAAGAGACCCAGTACTTC. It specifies CASSAGLAGAQETQYF.

The CDR3 spells CSVQQGRETQYF. CDR3 nucleotide sequence: TGCAGCGTTCAACAGGGTCGAGAGACCCAGTACTTC. The chain carries TRBV29-1 and TRBJ2-5, with D possibly matching TRBD1 (6 bases). The CDR3 is made up of 12 amino acids. V lost 5 bases and J 4 bases, leaving 11 bases between the germline ends. The germline gives CDR1 SQVTM, CDR2 ANQGSEA.

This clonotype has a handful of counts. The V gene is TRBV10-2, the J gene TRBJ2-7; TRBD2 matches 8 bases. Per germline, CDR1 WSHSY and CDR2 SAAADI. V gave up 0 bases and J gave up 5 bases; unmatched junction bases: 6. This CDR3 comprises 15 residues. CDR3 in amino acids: CASSESSGGPDEQYF. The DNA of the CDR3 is TGCGCCAGCAGTGAGTCGAGCGGGGGTCCCGACGAGCAGTACTTC.

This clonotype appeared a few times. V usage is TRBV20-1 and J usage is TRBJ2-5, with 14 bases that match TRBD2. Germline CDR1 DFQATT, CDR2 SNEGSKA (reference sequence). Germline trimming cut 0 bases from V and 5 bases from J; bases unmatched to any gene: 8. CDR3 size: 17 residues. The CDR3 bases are TGCAGTGCTAGAGATGCGACTAGCGGGGGGGCGGGGGAGACCCAGTACTTC. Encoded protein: CSARDATSGGAGETQYF.

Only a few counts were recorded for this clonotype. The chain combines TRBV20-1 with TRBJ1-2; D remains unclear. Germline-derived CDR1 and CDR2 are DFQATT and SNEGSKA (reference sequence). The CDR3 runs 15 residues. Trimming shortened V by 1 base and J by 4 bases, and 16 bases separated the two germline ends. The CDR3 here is CSARGYGVSSYGYTF. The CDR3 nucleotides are TGCAGTGCTAGAGGCTATGGGGTATCTAGCTATGGCTACACCTTC.

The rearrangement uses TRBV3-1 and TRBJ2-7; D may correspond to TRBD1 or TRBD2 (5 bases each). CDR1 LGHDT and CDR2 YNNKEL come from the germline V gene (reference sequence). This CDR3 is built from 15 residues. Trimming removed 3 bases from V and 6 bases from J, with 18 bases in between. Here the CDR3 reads CASSHQGRPPIEQYF. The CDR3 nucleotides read TGTGCCAGCAGCCACCAGGGACGCCCTCCCATCGAGCAGTACTTC.